This T cell receptor beta chain was captured by sequencing in a study of OX40 agonist ivuxolimab in advanced cancers. For the study at large: Hepatocellular carcinoma, melanoma, renal cell or head and neck cancer was diagnosed in the dose-escalation patients. There were three patients with partial responses, one having hepatocellular carcinoma and two cutaneous melanoma. Broader study findings: CD4+ and CD8+ blood T cells expanded clonally by week 6 at 0.1 to 3.0 mg/kg. Patients who responded partially at 0.1-3.0 mg/kg showed clonal expansion ranking among the lowest.

The CDR3 is 16 amino acids. The germline gives CDR1 MNHEY, CDR2 SVGAGI. For this clone: Antigen: not known. The junction differs from germline at one of its ends, possibly a read error.

Sequencing used immunoSEQ multiplex PCR; TCRdb keeps in-frame clones, though not all of them. The sample consists of just under 75,000 clones, 92% of them appearing once. The source is an adult with an advanced solid tumor such as melanoma, head and neck, liver or kidney cancer. This material consisted of CD4+ or CD8+ T cells sorted from blood, taken in a trial of the OX40 agonist ivuxolimab. The chain joins TRBV6-5 to TRBJ1-2, with D possibly matching TRBD1 (5 bases). CDR3 in amino acids: CASSYSGVGGGYGYIF. The CDR3 coding sequence is TGTGCCAGCAGTTACTCGGGGGTGGGAGGAGGCTATGGCTACATCTTC.